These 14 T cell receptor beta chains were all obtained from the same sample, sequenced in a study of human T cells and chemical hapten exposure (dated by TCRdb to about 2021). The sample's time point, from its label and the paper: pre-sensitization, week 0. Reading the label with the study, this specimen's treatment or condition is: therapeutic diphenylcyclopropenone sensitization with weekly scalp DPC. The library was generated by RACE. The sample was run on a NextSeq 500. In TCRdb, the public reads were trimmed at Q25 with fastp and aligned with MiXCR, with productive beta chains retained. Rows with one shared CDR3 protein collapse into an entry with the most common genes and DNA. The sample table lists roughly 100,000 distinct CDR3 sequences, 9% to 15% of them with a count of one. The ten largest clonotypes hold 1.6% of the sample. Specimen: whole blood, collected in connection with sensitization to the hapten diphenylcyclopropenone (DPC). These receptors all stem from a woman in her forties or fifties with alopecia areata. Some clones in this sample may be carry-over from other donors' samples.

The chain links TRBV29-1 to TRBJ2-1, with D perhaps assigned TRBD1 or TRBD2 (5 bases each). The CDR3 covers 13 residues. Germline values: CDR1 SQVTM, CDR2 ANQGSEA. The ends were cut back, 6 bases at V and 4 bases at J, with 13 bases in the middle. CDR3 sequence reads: CSVGTGAYNEQFF. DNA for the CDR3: TGCAGCGTGGGCACCGGGGCGTACAATGAGCAGTTCTTC.

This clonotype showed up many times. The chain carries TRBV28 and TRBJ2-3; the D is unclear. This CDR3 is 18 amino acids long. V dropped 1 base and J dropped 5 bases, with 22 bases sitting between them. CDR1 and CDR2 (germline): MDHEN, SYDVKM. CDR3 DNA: TGTGCCAGCAGTTTATTAACTATTTCCTCAACGCGACAAGATACGCAGTATTTT. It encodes CASSLLTISSTRQDTQYF.

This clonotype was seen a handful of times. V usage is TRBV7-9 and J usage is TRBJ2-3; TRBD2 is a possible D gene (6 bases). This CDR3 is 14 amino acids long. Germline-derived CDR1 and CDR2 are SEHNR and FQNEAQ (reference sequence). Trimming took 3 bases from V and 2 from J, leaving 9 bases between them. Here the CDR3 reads CASSLGLTTDTQYF. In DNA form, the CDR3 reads TGTGCCAGCAGCTTGGGACTTACCACAGATACGCAGTATTTT.

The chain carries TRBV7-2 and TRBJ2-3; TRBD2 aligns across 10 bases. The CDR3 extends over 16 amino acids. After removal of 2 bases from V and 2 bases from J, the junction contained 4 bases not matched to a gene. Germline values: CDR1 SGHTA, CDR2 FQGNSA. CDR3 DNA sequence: TGTGCCAGCAGCTTAATAGCGGGGGGTACCACAGATACGCAGTATTTT. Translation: CASSLIAGGTTDTQYF.

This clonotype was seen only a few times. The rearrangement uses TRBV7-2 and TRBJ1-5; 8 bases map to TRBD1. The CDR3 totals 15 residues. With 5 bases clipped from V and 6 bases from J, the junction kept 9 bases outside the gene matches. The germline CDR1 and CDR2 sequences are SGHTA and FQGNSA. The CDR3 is CASSRTGSFGQPQHF. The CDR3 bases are TGTGCCAGCAGCAGGACAGGGTCCTTTGGTCAGCCCCAGCATTTT.

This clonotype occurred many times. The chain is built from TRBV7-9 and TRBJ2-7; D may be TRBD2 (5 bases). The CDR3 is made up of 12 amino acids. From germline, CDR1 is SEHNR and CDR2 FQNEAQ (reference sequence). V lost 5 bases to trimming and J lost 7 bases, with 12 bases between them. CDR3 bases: TGTGCCAGCAGCGAGGGCCCTGGGGAGCAGTACTTC. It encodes CASSEGPGEQYF.

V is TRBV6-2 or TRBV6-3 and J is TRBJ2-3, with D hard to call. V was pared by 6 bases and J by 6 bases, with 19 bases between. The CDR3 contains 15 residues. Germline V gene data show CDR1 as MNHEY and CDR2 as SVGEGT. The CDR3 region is CASSRSPSPRDTQYF. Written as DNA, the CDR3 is TGTGCCAGCAGCCGGAGTCCAAGTCCGAGGGATACGCAGTATTTT.

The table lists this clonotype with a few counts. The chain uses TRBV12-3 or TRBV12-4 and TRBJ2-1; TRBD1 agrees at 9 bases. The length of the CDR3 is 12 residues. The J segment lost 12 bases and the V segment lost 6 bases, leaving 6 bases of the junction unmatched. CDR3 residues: CASREDRGRQFF. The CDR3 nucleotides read TGTGCCAGCAGGGAGGACAGGGGACGGCAGTTCTTC.

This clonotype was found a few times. The CDR3 sequence is CASRGDSQETQYF. The CDR3 DNA is TGTGCCAGCAGGGGGGACAGCCAAGAGACCCAGTACTTC. The gene calls are TRBV13 and TRBJ2-5, with 7 bases that match TRBD1. V shed 6 bases, J shed 1 base, and the junction held 2 bases outside the gene matches. Germline V gives CDR1 PRHDT, CDR2 FYEKMQ (reference sequence). The CDR3 runs 13 residues.

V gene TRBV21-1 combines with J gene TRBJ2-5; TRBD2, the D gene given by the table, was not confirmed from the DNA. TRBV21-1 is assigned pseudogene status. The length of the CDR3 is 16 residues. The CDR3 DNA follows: TGTGCCAGCAGCAAAGTCGGGGACGGCCACCAAGAGACCCAGTACTTC. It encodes CASSKVGDGHQETQYF.

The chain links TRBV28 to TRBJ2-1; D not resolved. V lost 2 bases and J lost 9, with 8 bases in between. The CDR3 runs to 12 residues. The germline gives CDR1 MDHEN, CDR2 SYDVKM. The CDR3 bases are TGTGCCAGCAGTTTAGGGTTCGCTGAGCAGTTCTTC. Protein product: CASSLGFAEQFF. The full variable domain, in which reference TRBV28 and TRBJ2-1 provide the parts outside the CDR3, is DVKVTQSSRYLVKRTGEKVFLECVQDMDHENMFWYRQDPGLGLRLIYFSYDVKMKEKGDIPEGYSVSREKKERFSLILESASTNQTSMYLCASSLGFAEQFFGPGTRLTVL.

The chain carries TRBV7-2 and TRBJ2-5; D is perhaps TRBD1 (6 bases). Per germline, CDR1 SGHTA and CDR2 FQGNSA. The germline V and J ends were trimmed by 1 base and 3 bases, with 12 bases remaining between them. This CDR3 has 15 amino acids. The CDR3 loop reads CASSLVGAREETQYF. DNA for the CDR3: TGTGCCAGCAGCTTAGTGGGGGCGCGTGAAGAGACCCAGTACTTC.

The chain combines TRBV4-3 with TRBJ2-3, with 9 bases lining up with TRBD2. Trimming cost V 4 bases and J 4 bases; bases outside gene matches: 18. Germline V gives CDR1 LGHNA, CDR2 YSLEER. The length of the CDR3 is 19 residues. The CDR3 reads CASSPSFTAGGLEPDTQYF. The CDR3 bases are TGCGCCAGCAGCCCCTCCTTTACGGCGGGGGGGCTAGAGCCAGATACGCAGTATTTT.

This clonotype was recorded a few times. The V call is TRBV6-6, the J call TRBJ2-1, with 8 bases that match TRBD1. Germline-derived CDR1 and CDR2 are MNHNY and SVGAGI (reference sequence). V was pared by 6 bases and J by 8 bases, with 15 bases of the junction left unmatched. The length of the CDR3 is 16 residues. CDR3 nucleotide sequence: TGTGCCAGCAGCCAACCCCGACAGGGGATAGGCGATGAGCAGTTCTTC. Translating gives CASSQPRQGIGDEQFF.